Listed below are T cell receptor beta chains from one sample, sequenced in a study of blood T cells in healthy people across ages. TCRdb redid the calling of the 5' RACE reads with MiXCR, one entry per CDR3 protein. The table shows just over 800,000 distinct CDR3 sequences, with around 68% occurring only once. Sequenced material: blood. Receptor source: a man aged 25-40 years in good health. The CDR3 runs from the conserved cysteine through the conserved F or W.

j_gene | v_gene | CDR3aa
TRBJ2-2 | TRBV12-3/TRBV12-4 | CASLPTGTGHTGELFF
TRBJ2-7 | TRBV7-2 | CASSLKGLAREQYF
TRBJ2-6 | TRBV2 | CASMGAGALSGANVLTF
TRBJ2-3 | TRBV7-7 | CASSLGPLKRGDTDTQYF
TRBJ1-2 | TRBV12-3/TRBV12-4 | CASSLDREVRGYTF
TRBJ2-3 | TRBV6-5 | CASSYSSVVMRTDTQYF
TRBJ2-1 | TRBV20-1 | CSANELAGRNEQFF
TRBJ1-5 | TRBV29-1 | CSAGTGGEQPQHF
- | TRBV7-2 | CASSFRYTGTHEQYF
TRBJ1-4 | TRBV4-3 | CASSPLDRARSEKLFF
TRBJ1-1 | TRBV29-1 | CSAVAGGANTEAFF
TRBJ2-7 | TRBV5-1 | CASSSRGTTSYEQYF
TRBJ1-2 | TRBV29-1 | CSVGGQGNYGYTF
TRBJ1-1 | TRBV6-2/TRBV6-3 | CASRTFSAEAFF
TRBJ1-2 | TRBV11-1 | CASSLGLREVDYGYTF
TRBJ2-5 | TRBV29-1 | CSVETTRGETQYF
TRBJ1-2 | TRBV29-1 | CSVGLLYGYTF
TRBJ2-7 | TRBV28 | CASSLTDRRSSYEQYF
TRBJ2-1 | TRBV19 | CASSAGTGGYNEQFF
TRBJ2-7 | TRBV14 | CASSQDGTGGFHEQYF
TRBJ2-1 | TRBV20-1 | CSASPGQGWWNEQFF
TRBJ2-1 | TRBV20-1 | CSARAPAGGLYNEQFF
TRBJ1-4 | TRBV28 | CASSISQGDNGKLFF
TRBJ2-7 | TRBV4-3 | CGRRGVYNEQYF
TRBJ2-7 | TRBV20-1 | CSADLTDRSNEQYF
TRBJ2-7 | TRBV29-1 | CSVLRQGYYEQYF
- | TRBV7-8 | CASSSPREGNEQYF
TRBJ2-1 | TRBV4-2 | CASSQGPGTGGDNEQFF
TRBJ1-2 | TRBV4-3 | CASSQESMGQGSYGYTF
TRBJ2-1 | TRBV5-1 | CASSLEAGGHNNEQFF
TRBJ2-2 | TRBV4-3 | CASSQAAGANTGELFF
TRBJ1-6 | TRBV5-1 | CASSVTGTANSPLHF
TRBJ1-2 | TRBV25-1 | CASSEGTGGAYGYTF
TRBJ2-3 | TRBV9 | CASSAGTSSGDTQYF
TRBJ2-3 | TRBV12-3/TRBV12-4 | CASSLFQGSYTQYF
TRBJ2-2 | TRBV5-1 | CASSPFVGELFF
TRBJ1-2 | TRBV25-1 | CASTGQGAGYTF
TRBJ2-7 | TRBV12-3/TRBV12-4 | CASSDRVHSYEQYF
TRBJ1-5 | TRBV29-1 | CSVEGRGSNQPQHF
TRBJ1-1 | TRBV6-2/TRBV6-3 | CASRLPPRGPGEAFF